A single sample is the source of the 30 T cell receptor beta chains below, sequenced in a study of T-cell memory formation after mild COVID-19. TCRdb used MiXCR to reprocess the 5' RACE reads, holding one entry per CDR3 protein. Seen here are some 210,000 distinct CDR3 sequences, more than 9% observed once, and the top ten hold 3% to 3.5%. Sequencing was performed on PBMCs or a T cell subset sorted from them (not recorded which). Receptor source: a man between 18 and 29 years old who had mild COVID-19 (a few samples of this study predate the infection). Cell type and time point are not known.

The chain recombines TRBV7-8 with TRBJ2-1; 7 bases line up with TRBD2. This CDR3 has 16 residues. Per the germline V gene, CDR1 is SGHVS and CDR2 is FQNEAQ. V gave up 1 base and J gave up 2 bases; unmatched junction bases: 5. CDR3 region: CASSLGGLAAYNEQFF. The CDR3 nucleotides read TGTGCCAGCAGCTTAGGAGGGCTAGCGGCCTACAATGAGCAGTTCTTC. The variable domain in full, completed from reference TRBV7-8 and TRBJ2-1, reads GAGVSQSPRYKVAKRGQDVALRCDPISGHVSLFWYQQALGQGPEFLTYFQNEAQLDKSGLPSDRFFAERPEGSVSTLKIQRTQQEDSAVYLCASSLGGLAAYNEQFFGPGTRLTVL.

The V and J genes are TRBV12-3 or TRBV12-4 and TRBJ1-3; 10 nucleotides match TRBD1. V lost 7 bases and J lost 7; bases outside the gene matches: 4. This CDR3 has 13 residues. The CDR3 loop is CASTLDRGNTIYF. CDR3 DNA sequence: TGTGCCAGCACTCTGGACAGGGGGAACACCATATATTTT.

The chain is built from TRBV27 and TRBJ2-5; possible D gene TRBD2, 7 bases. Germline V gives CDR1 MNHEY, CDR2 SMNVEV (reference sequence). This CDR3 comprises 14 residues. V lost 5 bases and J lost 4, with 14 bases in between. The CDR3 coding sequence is TGTGCCAGCAGTGGGGGGGCCTTCCGAGAGACCCAGTACTTC. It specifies CASSGGAFRETQYF.

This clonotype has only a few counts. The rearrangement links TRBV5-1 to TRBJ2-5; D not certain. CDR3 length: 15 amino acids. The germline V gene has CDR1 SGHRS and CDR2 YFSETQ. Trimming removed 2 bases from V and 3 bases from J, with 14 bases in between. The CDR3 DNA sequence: TGCGCCAGCAGCTTATCGTTCCGGACCGAAGAGACCCAGTACTTC. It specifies CASSLSFRTEETQYF. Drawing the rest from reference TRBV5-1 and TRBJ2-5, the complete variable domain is KAGVTQTPRYLIKTRGQQVTLSCSPISGHRSVSWYQQTPGQGLQFLFEYFSETQRNKGNFPGRFSGRQFSNSRSEMNVSTLELGDSALYLCASSLSFRTEETQYFGPGTRLLVL.

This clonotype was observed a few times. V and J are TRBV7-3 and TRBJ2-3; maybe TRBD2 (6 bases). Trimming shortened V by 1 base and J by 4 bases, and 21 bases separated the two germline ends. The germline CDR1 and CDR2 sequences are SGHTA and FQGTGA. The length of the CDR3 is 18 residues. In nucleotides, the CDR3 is TGTGCCAGCAGCTTAATTCCTGGGACTCCTGAAGGCTCAGATACGCAGTATTTT. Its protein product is CASSLIPGTPEGSDTQYF.

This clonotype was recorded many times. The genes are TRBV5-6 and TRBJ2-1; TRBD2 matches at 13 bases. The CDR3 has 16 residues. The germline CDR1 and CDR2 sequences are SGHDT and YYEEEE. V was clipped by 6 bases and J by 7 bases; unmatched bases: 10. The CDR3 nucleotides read TGTGCCAGCATCCTACTAGCGGGGGGGCCGAATAATGAGCAGTTCTTC. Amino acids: CASILLAGGPNNEQFF.

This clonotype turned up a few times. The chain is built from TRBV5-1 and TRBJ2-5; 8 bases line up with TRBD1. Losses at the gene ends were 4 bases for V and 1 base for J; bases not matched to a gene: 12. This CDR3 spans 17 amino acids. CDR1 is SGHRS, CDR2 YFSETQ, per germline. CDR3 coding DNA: TGCGCCAGCAGCAGAGGACAGGGATTGGTGGGCCAAGAGACCCAGTACTTC. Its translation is CASSRGQGLVGQETQYF.

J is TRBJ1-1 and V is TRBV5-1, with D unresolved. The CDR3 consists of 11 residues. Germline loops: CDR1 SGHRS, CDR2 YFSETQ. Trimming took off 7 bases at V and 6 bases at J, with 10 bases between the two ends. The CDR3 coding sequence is TGCGCCAGCCGAGCCGGTGCTGAAGCTTTCTTT. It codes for CASRAGAEAFF.

The CDR3 sequence: CAISESFSNQPQHF. The CDR3 DNA sequence: TGTGCCATCAGTGAGTCGTTTAGCAATCAGCCCCAGCATTTT. The V gene is TRBV10-3, the J gene TRBJ1-5; D gene unclear. This CDR3 has 14 amino acids. Germline loops: CDR1 ENHRY, CDR2 SYGVKD. Trimming took off 0 bases at V and 0 bases at J, with 3 bases between the two ends.

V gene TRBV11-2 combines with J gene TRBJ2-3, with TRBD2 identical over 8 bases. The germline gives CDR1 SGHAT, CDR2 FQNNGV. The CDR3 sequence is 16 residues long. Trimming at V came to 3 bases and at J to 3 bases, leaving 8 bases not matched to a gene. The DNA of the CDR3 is TGTGCCAGCAGCTTTGCGGGGGGCGCGGCGACAGATACGCAGTATTTT. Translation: CASSFAGGAATDTQYF.

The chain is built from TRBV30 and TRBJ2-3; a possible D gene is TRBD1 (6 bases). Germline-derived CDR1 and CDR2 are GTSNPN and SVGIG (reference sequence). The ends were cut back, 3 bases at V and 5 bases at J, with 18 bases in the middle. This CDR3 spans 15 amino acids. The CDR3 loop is CAWRALSQGGDTQYF. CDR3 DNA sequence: TGTGCCTGGAGGGCCCTCAGCCAAGGGGGAGATACGCAGTATTTT.

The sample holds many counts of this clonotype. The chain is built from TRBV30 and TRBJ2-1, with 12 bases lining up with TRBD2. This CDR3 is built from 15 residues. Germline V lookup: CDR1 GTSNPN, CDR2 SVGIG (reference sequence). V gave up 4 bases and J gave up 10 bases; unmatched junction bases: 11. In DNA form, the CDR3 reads TGTGCCTGGACTAGCGGGGGGGCCGTATGGAGCGAGCAGTTCTTC. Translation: CAWTSGGAVWSEQFF.

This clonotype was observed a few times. This CDR3 reads CASSKAVTDTQYF. The CDR3 DNA follows: TGCGCCAGCAGCAAGGCTGTCACAGATACGCAGTATTTT. This chain joins TRBV5-1 and TRBJ2-3; D call uncertain. Germline CDR1 and CDR2: SGHRS and YFSETQ. V lost 4 bases, J lost 2 bases, and 8 bases lay in between. CDR3 length: 13 residues.

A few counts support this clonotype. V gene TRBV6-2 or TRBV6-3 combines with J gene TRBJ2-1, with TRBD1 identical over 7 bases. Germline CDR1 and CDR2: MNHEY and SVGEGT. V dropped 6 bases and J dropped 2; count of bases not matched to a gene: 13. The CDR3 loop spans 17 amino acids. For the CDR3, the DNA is TGTGCCAGCAGGACCGTCCCAGGGGGTGGCACCTACAATGAGCAGTTCTTC. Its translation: CASRTVPGGGTYNEQFF.

CDR3 DNA: TGTGCCAGCAGCCAAGGACTAGCGGGGATTAGGGATTTTGAGGAGACCCAGTACTTC. This translates into CASSQGLAGIRDFEETQYF. The rearrangement joins TRBV3-1 to TRBJ2-5, with 11 positions matching TRBD2. CDR3 length: 19 amino acids. Germline V gene data show CDR1 as LGHDT and CDR2 as YNNKEL (reference sequence). V gave up 1 base and J gave up 5 bases; unmatched junction bases: 15.

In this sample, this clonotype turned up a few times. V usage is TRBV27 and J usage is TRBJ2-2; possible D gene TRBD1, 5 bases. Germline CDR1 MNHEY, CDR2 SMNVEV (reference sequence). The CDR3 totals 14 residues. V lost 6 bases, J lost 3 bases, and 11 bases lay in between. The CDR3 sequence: CASRQAVDTGELFF. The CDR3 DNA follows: TGTGCCAGCAGACAGGCGGTTGACACCGGGGAGCTGTTTTTT.

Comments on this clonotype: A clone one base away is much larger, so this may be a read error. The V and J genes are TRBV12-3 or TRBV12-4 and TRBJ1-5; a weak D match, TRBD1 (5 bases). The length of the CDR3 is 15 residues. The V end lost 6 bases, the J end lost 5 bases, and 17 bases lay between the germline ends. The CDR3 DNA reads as TGTGCCAGCAGATTAAGTGTCGGGGCGGATCAGCCCCAGCATTTT. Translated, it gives CASRLSVGADQPQHF.

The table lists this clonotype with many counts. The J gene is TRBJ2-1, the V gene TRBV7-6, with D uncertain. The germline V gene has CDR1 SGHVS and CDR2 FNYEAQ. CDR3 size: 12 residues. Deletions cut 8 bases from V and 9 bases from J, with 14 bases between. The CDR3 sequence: CASRSSFPEQFF. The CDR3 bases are TGTGCCAGCCGATCATCTTTTCCTGAGCAGTTCTTC.

The CDR3 spells CASSYAGATYEQYF. CDR3 coding DNA: TGTGCCAGCAGTTATGCGGGCGCTACCTACGAGCAGTACTTC. J is TRBJ2-7 and V is TRBV6-5, with D possibly TRBD2 on 5 matching bases. V was trimmed by 3 bases and J by 2 bases, leaving 11 bases between them. This CDR3 is built from 14 residues. The germline gives CDR1 MNHEY, CDR2 SVGAGI.

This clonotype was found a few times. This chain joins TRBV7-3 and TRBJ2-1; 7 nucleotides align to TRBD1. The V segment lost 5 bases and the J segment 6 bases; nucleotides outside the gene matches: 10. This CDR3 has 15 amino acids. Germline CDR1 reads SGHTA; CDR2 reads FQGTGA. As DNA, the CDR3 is TGTGCCAGCAGCCCCCGCGGACAGGCGTCCAATGAGCAGTTCTTC. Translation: CASSPRGQASNEQFF.

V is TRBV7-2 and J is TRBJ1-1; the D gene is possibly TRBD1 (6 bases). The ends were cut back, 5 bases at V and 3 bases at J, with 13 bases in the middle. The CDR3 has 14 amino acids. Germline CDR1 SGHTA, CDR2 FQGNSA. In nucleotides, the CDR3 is TGTGCCAGCAGCACCCCCGGGGGCCACACTGAAGCTTTCTTT. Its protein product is CASSTPGGHTEAFF.

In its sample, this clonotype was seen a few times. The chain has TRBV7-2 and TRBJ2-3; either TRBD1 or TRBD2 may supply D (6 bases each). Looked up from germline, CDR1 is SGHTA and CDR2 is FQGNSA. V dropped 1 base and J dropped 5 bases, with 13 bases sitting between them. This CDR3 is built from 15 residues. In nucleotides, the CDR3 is TGTGCCAGCAGCTTAGTTTCCGGGGGCCTAGATACGCAGTATTTT. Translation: CASSLVSGGLDTQYF.

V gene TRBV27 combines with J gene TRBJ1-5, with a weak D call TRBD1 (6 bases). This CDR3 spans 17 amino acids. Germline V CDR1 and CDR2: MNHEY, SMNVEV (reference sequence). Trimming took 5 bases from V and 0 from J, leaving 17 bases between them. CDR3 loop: CASSLYPGQTSNQPQHF. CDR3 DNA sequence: TGTGCCAGCAGTCTATATCCCGGACAGACTAGCAATCAGCCCCAGCATTTT.

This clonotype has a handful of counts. The CDR3 loop reads CASSQGSKGYTF. CDR3 sequence (DNA): TGTGCCAGCAGCCAGGGGAGTAAAGGCTACACCTTC. The V call is TRBV3-1, the J call TRBJ1-2; D is ambiguous. Germline V gives CDR1 LGHDT, CDR2 YNNKEL (reference sequence). This CDR3 spans 12 amino acids. V was pared by 3 bases and J by 8 bases, with 10 bases between.

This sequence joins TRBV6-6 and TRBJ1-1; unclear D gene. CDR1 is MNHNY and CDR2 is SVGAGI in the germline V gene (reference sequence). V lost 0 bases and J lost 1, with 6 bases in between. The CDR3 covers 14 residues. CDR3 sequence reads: CASSYSAQNTEAFF. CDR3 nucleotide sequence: TGTGCCAGCAGTTACTCAGCACAGAACACTGAAGCTTTCTTT.

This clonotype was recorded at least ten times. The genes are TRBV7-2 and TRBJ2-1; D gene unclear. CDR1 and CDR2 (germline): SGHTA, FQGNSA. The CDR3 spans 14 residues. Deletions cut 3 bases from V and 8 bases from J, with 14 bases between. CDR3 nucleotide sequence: TGTGCCAGCAGCTTGTGGTCCAGAATGGATGAGCAGTTCTTC. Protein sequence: CASSLWSRMDEQFF.

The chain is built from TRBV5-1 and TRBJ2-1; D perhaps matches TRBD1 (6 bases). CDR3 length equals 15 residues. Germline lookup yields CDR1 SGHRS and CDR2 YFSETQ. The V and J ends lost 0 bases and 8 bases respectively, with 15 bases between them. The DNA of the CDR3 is TGCGCCAGCAGCTTGGCGCAGGGGCATTCAGATGAGCAGTTCTTC. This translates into CASSLAQGHSDEQFF.

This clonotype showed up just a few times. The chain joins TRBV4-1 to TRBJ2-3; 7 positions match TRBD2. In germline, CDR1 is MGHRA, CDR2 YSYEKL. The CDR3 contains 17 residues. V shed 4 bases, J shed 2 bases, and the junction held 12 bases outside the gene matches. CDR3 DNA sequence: TGCGCCAGCAGCCCCCTTTGGCTGCGGGAGAACACAGATACGCAGTATTTT. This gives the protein CASSPLWLRENTDTQYF.

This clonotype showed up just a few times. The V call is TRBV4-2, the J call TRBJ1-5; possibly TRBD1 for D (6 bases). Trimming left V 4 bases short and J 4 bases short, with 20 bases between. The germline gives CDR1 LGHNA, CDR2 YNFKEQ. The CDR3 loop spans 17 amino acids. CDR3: CASSRTRGPNRNQPQHF. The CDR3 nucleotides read TGTGCCAGCAGCCGAACCAGGGGCCCCAACCGGAATCAGCCCCAGCATTTT.

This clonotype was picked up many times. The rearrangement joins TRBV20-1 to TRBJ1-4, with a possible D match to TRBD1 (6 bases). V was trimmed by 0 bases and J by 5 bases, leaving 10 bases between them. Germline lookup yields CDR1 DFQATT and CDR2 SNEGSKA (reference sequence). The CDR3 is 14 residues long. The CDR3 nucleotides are TGCAGTGCTAGAGATTCGACAGGCAATGAAAAACTGTTTTTT. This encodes CSARDSTGNEKLFF.